This T cell receptor (beta chain) is from a study of T cells in Graves' hyperthyroidism and ophthalmopathy. Cells are PBMCs isolated from around 10 ml of fresh blood. Authors of the study amplified TCR beta CDR3 regions from RNA transcripts. HTBI primers were the set used in a first-round RT-PCR of the TCR CDR3. TCRdb passed the multiplex PCR reads through MiXCR, listing each CDR3 protein once. The sample lists hundreds of thousands of distinct CDR3 sequences; 15% to 20% were seen once. Germline V lookup: CDR1 SGHRS, CDR2 YFSETQ. This CDR3 is 15 amino acids long. V shed 7 bases, J shed 3 bases, and the junction held 7 bases outside the gene matches.

The sequence was obtained from a man aged 35 to 55 with Graves' ophthalmopathy. The chain has TRBV5-1 and TRBJ2-1, with 10 bases fitting TRBD1. Sequenced material: blood. The CDR3: CASDPGQGNYNEQFF. CDR3 nucleotide sequence: TGCGCCAGCGATCCGGGACAGGGGAACTACAATGAGCAGTTCTTC.